Following are 14 T cell receptor beta chains from one sample sequenced in a study of CD8+ T cells in alopecia areata. Treatment reported: oral pan-JAK inhibitor, 5-10 mg twice daily. cDNA serving as the sequencing template came from extracted, reverse transcribed RNA. Using immunoSEQ multiplex PCR, the repertoire was profiled, and TCRdb retains in-frame clones only, with some absent. Here the sample spans some 220,000 clones, 50% to 70% being singletons. The source material was CD4+ T cells sorted from blood, sampled at week 4, from a patient treated with tofacitinib. These receptors were collected from a human donor with alopecia areata.

There are a few counts of this clone. V gene TRBV27 combines with J gene TRBJ2-1; 8 bases align to TRBD2. Germline V gives CDR1 MNHEY, CDR2 SMNVEV (reference sequence). The CDR3 totals 15 residues. The V gene end was trimmed by 5 bases and the J gene end by 6 bases; junction bases not matched to a gene: 9. In DNA form, the CDR3 reads TGTGCCAGCAGTCAGAGCGGGGGCCGGGCCAATGAGCAGTTCTTC. Protein: CASSQSGGRANEQFF.

The rearrangement links TRBV4-3 to TRBJ1-2, with D possibly being TRBD1 (5 bases). The CDR3 is 13 amino acids. V lost 1 base to trimming and J lost 4 bases, with 7 bases between them. The germline CDR1 and CDR2 sequences are LGHNA and YSLEER. The CDR3 loop is CASSQGGPYGYTF. The CDR3 DNA reads as TGCGCCAGCAGCCAAGGGGGCCCCTATGGCTACACCTTC.

V is TRBV11-2 and J is TRBJ1-1; TRBD1 is a possible D gene (5 bases). This CDR3 contains 13 residues. Trimming took 2 bases from V and 6 from J, leaving 10 bases between them. Germline V gives CDR1 SGHAT, CDR2 FQNNGV. In DNA form, the CDR3 reads TGTGCCAGCAGCTTACCACAGGTTTCTGAAGCTTTCTTT. Protein product: CASSLPQVSEAFF.

In this sample, this clone turned up once. V usage is TRBV4-1 and J usage is TRBJ2-3; 7 positions agree with TRBD1. CDR1 and CDR2 from the germline V gene are MGHRA and YSYEKL. With 2 bases clipped from V and 3 bases from J, the junction kept 5 bases outside the gene matches. CDR3 size: 15 residues. The CDR3 reads CASSQKGARTDTQYF. The CDR3 DNA is TGCGCCAGCAGCCAAAAGGGGGCGAGGACAGATACGCAGTATTTT.

The gene calls are TRBV30 and TRBJ1-5; D unclear. Germline loops: CDR1 GTSNPN, CDR2 SVGIG (reference sequence). There are 13 residues in the CDR3. Deletions cut 1 base from V and 1 base from J, with 5 bases between. DNA for the CDR3: TGTGCCTGGAGTGAAGGGAGCAATCAGCCCCAGCATTTT. It is translated as CAWSEGSNQPQHF.

A few counts support this clone. This sequence joins TRBV29-1 and TRBJ1-5; no reliable D call. V lost 7 bases, J lost 2 bases, and 15 bases lay in between. The CDR3 covers 14 residues. The germline V gene has CDR1 SQVTM and CDR2 ANQGSEA. This CDR3 reads CSALEGSGNQPQHF. The CDR3 DNA reads TGCAGCGCCTTGGAGGGATCTGGCAATCAGCCCCAGCATTTT.

V is TRBV7-2 and J is TRBJ2-1; no firm D call. In germline, CDR1 is SGHTA, CDR2 FQGNSA. The CDR3 runs to 15 residues. The germline V and J ends were trimmed by 5 bases and 0 bases, with 11 bases remaining between them. The CDR3 protein is CASSTEVSSYNEQFF. In nucleotides, the CDR3 is TGTGCCAGCAGCACAGAGGTAAGCTCCTACAATGAGCAGTTCTTC.

The rearrangement joins TRBV4-1 to TRBJ2-2, with TRBD1 matching 8 bases. The ends lost 4 bases at V and 2 bases at J; junction bases unmatched: 12. Germline values: CDR1 MGHRA, CDR2 YSYEKL. The CDR3 covers 18 residues. CDR3 nucleotides: TGCGCCAGCAGCCTCCCACCAGCCGGACAGGGTAACACCGGGGAGCTGTTTTTT. Translating gives CASSLPPAGQGNTGELFF.

The J gene is TRBJ2-5, the V gene TRBV4-3; tentatively, D is TRBD2 (6 bases). The length of the CDR3 is 15 residues. Per the germline V gene, CDR1 is LGHNA and CDR2 is YSLEER. The ends were cut back, 6 bases at V and 5 bases at J, with 19 bases in the middle. CDR3 in amino acids: CASSVMWGEQETQYF. CDR3 sequence (DNA): TGCGCCAGCAGTGTGATGTGGGGGGAGCAGGAGACCCAGTACTTC.

This clone has only a few counts. The chain has TRBV30 and TRBJ1-1; D remains ambiguous. The CDR3 runs to 13 residues. V was cut by 2 bases and J by 3 bases, with 10 bases left in between. The germline gives CDR1 GTSNPN, CDR2 SVGIG (reference sequence). The CDR3 is CAWSYTRYTEAFF. The CDR3 coding sequence is TGTGCCTGGAGTTACACTCGGTACACTGAAGCTTTCTTT. Looking up the rest from reference TRBV30 and TRBJ1-1 gives the full variable domain: SQTIHQWPATLVQPVGSPLSLECTVEGTSNPNLYWYRQAAGRGLQLLFYSVGIGQISSEVPQNLSASRPQDRQFILSSKKLLLSDSGFYLCAWSYTRYTEAFFGQGTRLTVV.

This clone was recorded a few times. V gene TRBV6-6 combines with J gene TRBJ2-5; a possible D gene is TRBD1 (6 bases). CDR3 length: 12 residues. Trimming took 7 bases from V and 13 from J, leaving 19 bases between them. CDR1 is MNHNY, CDR2 SVGAGI, per germline (reference sequence). The CDR3: CASTGDRRLWYF. CDR3 DNA: TGTGCCAGCACTGGAGACAGGCGCCTATGGTACTTC.

The chain couples TRBV30 to TRBJ1-1, with D possibly being TRBD1 (5 bases). Germline CDR1 and CDR2: GTSNPN and SVGIG (reference sequence). The CDR3 spans 16 residues. The CDR3 spells CVRGGAETYMNTEAFF. In nucleotides, the CDR3 is TGTGTCCGAGGCGGGGCAGAGACGTACATGAACACTGAAGCTTTCTTT.

V gene TRBV18 combines with J gene TRBJ1-5, with D uncertain. The V gene lost 0 bases and the J gene lost 7 bases, with 16 bases spanning the gap. CDR3 size: 16 residues. Germline loops: CDR1 KGHSH, CDR2 LQKENI. In nucleotides, the CDR3 is TGTGCCAGCTCACCACCGCCAGGAGGTAAGGGACAGCCCCAGCATTTT. Amino acids: CASSPPPGGKGQPQHF.

A word on this clone: At the DNA level, this CDR3 is encoded by other sequences in the same sample as well. The genes are TRBV30 and TRBJ1-1, with D perhaps TRBD1 (5 bases). This CDR3 is 12 amino acids long. V was clipped by 3 bases and J by 1 base, with 6 bases between them. CDR1 is GTSNPN and CDR2 is SVGIG in the germline V gene (reference sequence). CDR3 sequence (DNA): TGTGCCTGGAGAAGGGGGAACACTGAAGCTTTCTTT. As protein: CAWRRGNTEAFF.